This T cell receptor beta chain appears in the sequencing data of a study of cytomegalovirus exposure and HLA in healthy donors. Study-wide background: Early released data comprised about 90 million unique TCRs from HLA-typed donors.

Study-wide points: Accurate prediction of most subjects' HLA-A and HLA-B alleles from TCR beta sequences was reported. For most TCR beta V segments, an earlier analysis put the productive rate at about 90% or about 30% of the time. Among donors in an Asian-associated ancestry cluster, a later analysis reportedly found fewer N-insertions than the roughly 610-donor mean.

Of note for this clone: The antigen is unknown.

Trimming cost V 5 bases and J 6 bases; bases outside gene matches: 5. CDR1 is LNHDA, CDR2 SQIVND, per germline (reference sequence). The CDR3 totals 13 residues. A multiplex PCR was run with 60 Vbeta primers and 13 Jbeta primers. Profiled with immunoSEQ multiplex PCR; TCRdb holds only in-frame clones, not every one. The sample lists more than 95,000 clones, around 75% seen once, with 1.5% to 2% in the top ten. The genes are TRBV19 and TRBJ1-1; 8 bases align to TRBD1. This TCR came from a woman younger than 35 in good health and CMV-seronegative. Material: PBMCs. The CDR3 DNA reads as TGTGCCAGTAGTCTCCAGGGGGCCGCTGAAGCTTTCTTT. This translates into CASSLQGAAEAFF. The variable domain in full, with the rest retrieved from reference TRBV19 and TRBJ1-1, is DGGITQSPKYLFRKEGQNVTLSCEQNLNHDAMYWYRQDPGQGLRLIYYSQIVNDFQKGDIAEGYSVSREKKESFPLTVTSAQKNPTAFYLCASSLQGAAEAFFGQGTRLTVV.